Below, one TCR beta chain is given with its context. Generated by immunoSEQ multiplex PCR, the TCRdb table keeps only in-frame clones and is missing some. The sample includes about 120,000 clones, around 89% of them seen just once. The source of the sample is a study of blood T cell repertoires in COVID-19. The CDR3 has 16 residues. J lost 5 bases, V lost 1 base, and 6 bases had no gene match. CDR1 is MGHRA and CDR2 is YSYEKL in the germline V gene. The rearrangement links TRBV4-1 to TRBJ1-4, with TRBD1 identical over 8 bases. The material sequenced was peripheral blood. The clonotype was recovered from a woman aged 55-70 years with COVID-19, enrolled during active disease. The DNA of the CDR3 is TGCGCCAGCAGCCAAGTCTTCGGGACAGGCAATGAAAAACTGTTTTTT. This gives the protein CASSQVFGTGNEKLFF.